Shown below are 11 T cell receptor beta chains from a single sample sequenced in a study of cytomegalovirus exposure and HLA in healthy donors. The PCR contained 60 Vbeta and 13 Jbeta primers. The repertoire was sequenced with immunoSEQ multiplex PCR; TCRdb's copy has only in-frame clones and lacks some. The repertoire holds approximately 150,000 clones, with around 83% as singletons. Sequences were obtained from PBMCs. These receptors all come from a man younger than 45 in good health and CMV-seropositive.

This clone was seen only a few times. The CDR3: CASSYSGAETEAFF. As DNA, the CDR3 is TGTGCCAGCAGTTACTCGGGGGCGGAGACTGAAGCTTTCTTT. The chain employs TRBV6-5 and TRBJ1-1, with TRBD1 as a possible D gene (6 bases). CDR1 and CDR2 (germline): MNHEY, SVGAGI. The CDR3 covers 14 residues. The V end lost 0 bases, the J end lost 5 bases, and 10 bases lay between the germline ends.

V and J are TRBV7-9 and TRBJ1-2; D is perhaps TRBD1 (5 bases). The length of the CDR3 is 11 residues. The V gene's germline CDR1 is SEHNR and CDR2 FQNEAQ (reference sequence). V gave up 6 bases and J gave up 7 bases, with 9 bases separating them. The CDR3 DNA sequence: TGTGCCAGCAGGCGGGGGGGTGGCTACACCTTC. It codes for CASRRGGGYTF.

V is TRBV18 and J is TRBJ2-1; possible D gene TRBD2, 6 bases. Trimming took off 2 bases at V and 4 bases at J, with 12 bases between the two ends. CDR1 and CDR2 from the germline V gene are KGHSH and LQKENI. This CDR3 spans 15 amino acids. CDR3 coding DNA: TGTGCCAGCTCACCAGGAGGGATACAATACAATGAGCAGTTCTTC. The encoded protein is CASSPGGIQYNEQFF. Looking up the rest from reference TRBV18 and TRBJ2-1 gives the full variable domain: NAGVMQNPRHLVRRRGQEARLRCSPMKGHSHVYWYRQLPEEGLKFMVYLQKENIIDESGMPKERFSAEFPKEGPSILRIQQVVRGDSAAYFCASSPGGIQYNEQFFGPGTRLTVL.

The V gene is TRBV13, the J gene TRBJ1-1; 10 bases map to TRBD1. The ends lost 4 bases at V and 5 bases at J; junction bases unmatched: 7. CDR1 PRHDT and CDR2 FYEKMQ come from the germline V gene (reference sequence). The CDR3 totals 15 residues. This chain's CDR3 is CASSWRQGAGTEAFF. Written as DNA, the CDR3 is TGTGCCAGCAGCTGGCGACAGGGGGCTGGAACTGAAGCTTTCTTT.

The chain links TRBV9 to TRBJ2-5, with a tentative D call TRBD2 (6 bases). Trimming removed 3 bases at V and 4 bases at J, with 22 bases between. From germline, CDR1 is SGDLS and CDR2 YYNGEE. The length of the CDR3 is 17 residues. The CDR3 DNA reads TGTGCCAGCAGCGCCGGGGCGAGCGGGTCTCTCCCAGAGACCCAGTACTTC. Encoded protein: CASSAGASGSLPETQYF.

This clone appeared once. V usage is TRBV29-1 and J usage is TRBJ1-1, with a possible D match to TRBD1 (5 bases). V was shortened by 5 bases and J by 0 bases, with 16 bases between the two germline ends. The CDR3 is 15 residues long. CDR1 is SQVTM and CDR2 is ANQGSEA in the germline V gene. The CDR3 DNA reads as TGCAGCGTTAAGACTGACAGAGAGATGAACACTGAAGCTTTCTTT. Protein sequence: CSVKTDREMNTEAFF.

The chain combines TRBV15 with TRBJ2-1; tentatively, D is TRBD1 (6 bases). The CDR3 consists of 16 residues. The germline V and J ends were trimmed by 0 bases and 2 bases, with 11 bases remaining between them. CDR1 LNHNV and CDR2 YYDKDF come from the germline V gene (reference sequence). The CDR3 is CATSRDPQGTYNEQFF. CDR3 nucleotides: TGTGCCACCAGCAGAGATCCACAGGGTACCTACAATGAGCAGTTCTTC.

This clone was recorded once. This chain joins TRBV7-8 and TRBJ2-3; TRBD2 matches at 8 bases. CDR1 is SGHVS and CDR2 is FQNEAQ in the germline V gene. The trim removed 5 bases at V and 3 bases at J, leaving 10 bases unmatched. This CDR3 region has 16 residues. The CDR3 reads CASSREAGGPTDTQYF. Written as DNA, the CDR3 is TGTGCCAGCAGCCGTGAGGCGGGGGGACCGACAGATACGCAGTATTTT. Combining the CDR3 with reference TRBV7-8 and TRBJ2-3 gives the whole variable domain GAGVSQSPRYKVAKRGQDVALRCDPISGHVSLFWYQQALGQGPEFLTYFQNEAQLDKSGLPSDRFFAERPEGSVSTLKIQRTQQEDSAVYLCASSREAGGPTDTQYFGPGTRLTVL.

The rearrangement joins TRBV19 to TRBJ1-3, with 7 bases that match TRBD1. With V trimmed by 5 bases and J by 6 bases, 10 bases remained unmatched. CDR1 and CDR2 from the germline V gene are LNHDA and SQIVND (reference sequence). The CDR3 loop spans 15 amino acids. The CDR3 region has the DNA TGTGCCAGTAGTCCAATAGGCACAGGGGTAAACACCATATATTTT. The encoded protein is CASSPIGTGVNTIYF.

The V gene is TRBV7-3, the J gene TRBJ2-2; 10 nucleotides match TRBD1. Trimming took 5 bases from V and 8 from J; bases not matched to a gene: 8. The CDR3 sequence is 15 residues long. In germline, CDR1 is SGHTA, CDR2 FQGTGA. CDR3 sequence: CASSQWTGGKGELFF. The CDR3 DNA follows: TGTGCCAGCAGCCAATGGACAGGGGGAAAGGGGGAGCTGTTTTTT. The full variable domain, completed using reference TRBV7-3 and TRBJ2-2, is GAGVSQTPSNKVTEKGKYVELRCDPISGHTALYWYRQSLGQGPEFLIYFQGTGAADDSGLPNDRFFAVRPEGSVSTLKIQRTERGDSAVYLCASSQWTGGKGELFFGEGSRLTVL.

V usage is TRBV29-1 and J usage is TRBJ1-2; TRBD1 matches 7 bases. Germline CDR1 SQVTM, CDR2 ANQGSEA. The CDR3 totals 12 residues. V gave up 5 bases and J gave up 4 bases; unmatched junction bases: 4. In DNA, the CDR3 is TGCAGCGTTAGACAGGGCAGCTATGGCTACACCTTC. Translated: CSVRQGSYGYTF.